The 32 T cell receptor beta chains in this list originate from one sample, sequenced in a study of cytomegalovirus exposure and HLA in healthy donors. In the PCR, 60 Vbeta and 13 Jbeta primers were used. The method was immunoSEQ multiplex PCR; TCRdb's version includes in-frame clones alone and lacks a portion of them. The top ten hold 3% to 3.5% of the sample, which has some 150,000 clones, around 80% seen once. Material for sequencing was PBMCs. The source of these receptors is a man between 35 and 55 years old in good health and CMV-seronegative.

V gene TRBV2 combines with J gene TRBJ2-5; 12 positions agree with TRBD2. Germline CDR1 SNHLY, CDR2 FYNNEI. With V trimmed by 7 bases and J by 5 bases, 14 bases remained unmatched. The CDR3 has 17 residues. CDR3 nucleotides: TGTGCCAGCATCGACCGACTAGCGGGGGCGGGCGGGGAGACCCAGTACTTC. Translated: CASIDRLAGAGGETQYF.

The chain uses TRBV5-1 and TRBJ1-5; D is undetermined. This CDR3 is 14 amino acids long. The V and J ends lost 4 bases and 0 bases respectively, with 8 bases between them. CDR1 is SGHRS, CDR2 YFSETQ, per germline. The CDR3 sequence: CASSPYGSNQPQHF. CDR3 bases: TGCGCCAGCAGCCCTTACGGTAGCAATCAGCCCCAGCATTTT.

The chain joins TRBV28 to TRBJ1-1, with 7 bases matching TRBD1. Germline V gene sequence: CDR1 MDHEN, CDR2 SYDVKM. Germline trimming cut 2 bases from V and 3 bases from J; bases unmatched to any gene: 3. The CDR3 spans 14 residues. This chain's CDR3 is CASSLTGVDTEAFF. The CDR3 DNA follows: TGTGCCAGCAGTTTAACAGGGGTGGACACTGAAGCTTTCTTT. The full variable domain, its missing parts supplied by reference TRBV28 and TRBJ1-1, is DVKVTQSSRYLVKRTGEKVFLECVQDMDHENMFWYRQDPGLGLRLIYFSYDVKMKEKGDIPEGYSVSREKKERFSLILESASTNQTSMYLCASSLTGVDTEAFFGQGTRLTVV.

The chain recombines TRBV18 with TRBJ2-5; no clear D. CDR3 length: 15 amino acids. V lost 0 bases and J 0 bases, leaving 8 bases between the germline ends. Germline CDR1 is KGHSH and CDR2 is LQKENI. CDR3 sequence reads: CASSPPTEYQETQYF. CDR3 nucleotides: TGTGCCAGCTCACCACCTACAGAGTACCAAGAGACCCAGTACTTC.

The chain joins TRBV2 to TRBJ2-3; D call uncertain. Germline V gene lookup returns CDR1 SNHLY and CDR2 FYNNEI. Trimming shortened V by 6 bases and J by 2 bases, and 3 bases separated the two germline ends. The CDR3 extends over 11 amino acids. The CDR3 DNA reads TGTGCCAGCAGATACACAGATACGCAGTATTTT. This translates into CASRYTDTQYF. The full variable domain, in which reference TRBV2 and TRBJ2-3 provide the parts outside the CDR3, is EPEVTQTPSHQVTQMGQEVILRCVPISNHLYFYWYRQILGQKVEFLVSFYNNEISEKSEIFDDQFSVERPDGSNFTLKIRSTKLEDSAMYFCASRYTDTQYFGPGTRLTVL.

A single count supports this clone. The sample contains more than one DNA sequence encoding this CDR3. CDR3 sequence (DNA): TGTGCCAGCAGCCCAGGGGATAGGGACGTCTATGGCTACACCTTC. It translates to CASSPGDRDVYGYTF. The V call is TRBV7-9, the J call TRBJ1-2; weak D call: TRBD1 (6 bases). Germline CDR1 reads SEHNR; CDR2 reads FQNEAQ (reference sequence). The length of the CDR3 is 15 residues. Trimming cost V 5 bases and J 4 bases, with 17 bases left between them.

This clone was picked up one time. The chain couples TRBV9 to TRBJ2-7; possibly TRBD1 for D (5 bases). Germline V gives CDR1 SGDLS, CDR2 YYNGEE. V was trimmed by 0 bases and J by 2 bases, leaving 9 bases between them. CDR3 length equals 14 residues. CDR3 nucleotide sequence: TGTGCCAGCAGCGTAGGACAGCCAACCTACGAGCAGTACTTC. It translates to CASSVGQPTYEQYF.

The rearrangement links TRBV10-1 to TRBJ1-2; possible D gene TRBD1, 6 bases. The CDR3 length is 15 residues. The V gene's germline CDR1 is WNHNN and CDR2 SYGVQD (reference sequence). V dropped 4 bases and J dropped 0 bases, with 12 bases sitting between them. CDR3 nucleotide sequence: TGCGCCAGCAGTGCAGGGGTAGGAGCTAACTATGGCTACACCTTC. It encodes CASSAGVGANYGYTF.

This chain joins TRBV9 and TRBJ2-2; the match to TRBD2 covers 8 bases. The J segment lost 5 bases and the V segment lost 4 bases, leaving 13 bases of the junction unmatched. The germline V gene has CDR1 SGDLS and CDR2 YYNGEE. The CDR3 sequence is 17 residues long. This CDR3 reads CASSTQRAGGYTGELFF. CDR3 coding DNA: TGTGCCAGCAGCACCCAGCGGGCGGGGGGTTATACCGGGGAGCTGTTTTTT.

The chain joins TRBV4-1 to TRBJ1-3; D remains unclear. V lost 9 bases and J lost 1, with 7 bases in between. This CDR3 has 12 residues. From germline, CDR1 is MGHRA and CDR2 YSYEKL. The CDR3 DNA is TGCGCCAGTAGATCTTCTGGAAACACCATATATTTT. This codes for CASRSSGNTIYF.

This clone came up a few times. The chain couples TRBV6-5 to TRBJ1-6; D unresolved. The CDR3 runs 11 residues. Germline lookup yields CDR1 MNHEY and CDR2 SVGAGI. V dropped 7 bases and J dropped 9 bases, with 7 bases sitting between them. CDR3 coding DNA: TGTGCCAGCACGAACGGTTCACCCCTCCACTTT. Its protein is CASTNGSPLHF.

The gene calls are TRBV5-6 and TRBJ2-7, with D perhaps matching TRBD1 (6 bases). CDR1 is SGHDT and CDR2 is YYEEEE in the germline V gene. V gave up 4 bases and J gave up 2 bases, with 19 bases separating them. The CDR3 is 16 residues long. The CDR3 loop is CASSPPRDMITYEQYF. The CDR3 DNA follows: TGTGCCAGCAGCCCCCCCCGGGACATGATTACCTACGAGCAGTACTTC.

The chain couples TRBV5-6 to TRBJ1-5, with D unresolved. This CDR3 has 14 amino acids. Germline loops: CDR1 SGHDT, CDR2 YYEEEE. The germline V and J ends were trimmed by 2 bases and 7 bases, with 13 bases remaining between them. The CDR3 sequence: CASSFGQVAQPQHF. The DNA of the CDR3 is TGTGCCAGCAGCTTTGGGCAGGTCGCCCAGCCCCAGCATTTT.

This clone was seen just once. The chain uses TRBV30 and TRBJ2-5; 8 nucleotides agree with TRBD2. The junction had 10 bases not matched to a gene; V was cut back by 2 bases and J by 5 bases. Germline V lookup: CDR1 GTSNPN, CDR2 SVGIG (reference sequence). The CDR3 runs to 15 residues. In DNA, the CDR3 is TGTGCCTGGAGTCCCAGTAGCGGGGCTGGGGAGACCCAGTACTTC. Amino acid sequence: CAWSPSSGAGETQYF.

The rearrangement joins TRBV15 to TRBJ1-1; D is unresolved. V was cut by 2 bases and J by 6 bases, with 10 bases left in between. Germline CDR1 LNHNV, CDR2 YYDKDF (reference sequence). The length of the CDR3 is 13 residues. The CDR3 loop reads CATSRTLVAEAFF. The CDR3 region has the DNA TGTGCCACCAGCAGAACACTAGTTGCTGAAGCTTTCTTT.

The chain joins TRBV4-3 to TRBJ2-1; 7 nucleotides agree with TRBD1. Per the germline V gene, CDR1 is LGHNA and CDR2 is YSLEER. CDR3 length equals 17 residues. After removal of 0 bases from V and 0 bases from J, the junction contained 5 bases not matched to a gene. The CDR3 nucleotides read TGCGCCAGCAGCCAAGAATTGGGACAGAGCTCCTACAATGAGCAGTTCTTC. It specifies CASSQELGQSSYNEQFF.

The rearrangement links TRBV9 to TRBJ2-2; unclear D gene. Germline assignment: CDR1 SGDLS and CDR2 YYNGEE. V was clipped by 0 bases and J by 2 bases, with 8 bases between them. This CDR3 comprises 15 residues. CDR3 region: CASSVDTSNTGELFF. The CDR3 DNA follows: TGTGCCAGCAGCGTAGACACCTCTAACACCGGGGAGCTGTTTTTT.

This clone was recorded a few times. The rearrangement links TRBV2 to TRBJ1-6, with D maybe TRBD1 (6 bases). The CDR3 extends over 14 amino acids. The germline CDR1 and CDR2 sequences are SNHLY and FYNNEI. Between the trimmed V and J ends, which lost 1 base and 7 bases, there was a span of 8 bases. The CDR3 DNA sequence: TGTGCCAGCAGTGAAGTCAGGGGCAATTCACCCCTCCACTTT. It encodes CASSEVRGNSPLHF. Supplemented by reference TRBV2 and TRBJ1-6, the full variable domain reads EPEVTQTPSHQVTQMGQEVILRCVPISNHLYFYWYRQILGQKVEFLVSFYNNEISEKSEIFDDQFSVERPDGSNFTLKIRSTKLEDSAMYFCASSEVRGNSPLHFGNGTRLTVT.

The CDR3 bases are TGTGCCAGCAGCTCCGGGACACTTAGGGACCAGCCCCAGCATTTT. It translates to CASSSGTLRDQPQHF. The genes are TRBV2 and TRBJ1-5; weak D call: TRBD1 (6 bases). V was shortened by 6 bases and J by 7 bases, with 19 bases between the two germline ends. The CDR3 has 15 residues. Germline values: CDR1 SNHLY, CDR2 FYNNEI.

The gene calls are TRBV7-3 and TRBJ1-1; TRBD1 matches 7 bases. Germline V gene sequence: CDR1 SGHTA, CDR2 FQGTGA. With V trimmed by 3 bases and J by 1 base, 2 bases remained unmatched. This CDR3 region has 14 residues. The CDR3 here is CASSFSGGNTEAFF. CDR3 nucleotides: TGTGCCAGCAGCTTTTCAGGGGGGAACACTGAAGCTTTCTTT. The whole variable domain, remainder taken from reference TRBV7-3 and TRBJ1-1, is GAGVSQTPSNKVTEKGKYVELRCDPISGHTALYWYRQSLGQGPEFLIYFQGTGAADDSGLPNDRFFAVRPEGSVSTLKIQRTERGDSAVYLCASSFSGGNTEAFFGQGTRLTVV.

The V and J genes are TRBV9 and TRBJ1-6, with TRBD1 matching 11 bases. The CDR3 covers 16 residues. Trimming at V came to 7 bases and at J to 14 bases, leaving 17 bases not matched to a gene. Germline V gene lookup returns CDR1 SGDLS and CDR2 YYNGEE. CDR3 nucleotide sequence: TGTGCCAGCGGCCCCCCCCTCGGACAGGGGGCTCTCTCCCTCCACTTT. It yields the protein CASGPPLGQGALSLHF.

The genes are TRBV5-1 and TRBJ1-5; a weak D match, TRBD1 (5 bases). Trimming took 4 bases from V and 6 from J, leaving 17 bases between them. Germline V gene sequence: CDR1 SGHRS, CDR2 YFSETQ. The CDR3 consists of 15 residues. CDR3 coding DNA: TGCGCCAGCAGCCTTGGAGGGCAGGGCGGTCAGCCCCAGCATTTT. Its protein product is CASSLGGQGGQPQHF.

This clone appeared a few times. The V call is TRBV7-3, the J call TRBJ1-1; TRBD1 matches 9 bases. Germline V lookup: CDR1 SGHTA, CDR2 FQGTGA. J lost 11 bases, V lost 5 bases, and 9 bases had no gene match. The CDR3 consists of 13 residues. The CDR3 bases are TGTGCCAGCAGCGTTTTACAGGGGGCTCGGGCTTTCTTT. As protein: CASSVLQGARAFF.

This chain joins TRBV28 and TRBJ2-7, with D possibly matching TRBD2 (6 bases). V dropped 7 bases and J dropped 7 bases, with 20 bases sitting between them. Germline values: CDR1 MDHEN, CDR2 SYDVKM. The CDR3 is made up of 14 amino acids. The CDR3 DNA reads as TGTGCCAGCACCCGGGGGAGTATAATGGGGGAGCAGTACTTC. Residues: CASTRGSIMGEQYF.

This clone was counted once. The rearrangement links TRBV4-3 to TRBJ2-3; D gene ambiguous. Looked up from germline, CDR1 is LGHNA and CDR2 is YSLEER. This CDR3 comprises 15 residues. V lost 1 base and J 3 bases, leaving 11 bases between the germline ends. The CDR3 here is CASSQAPRGTDTQYF. The CDR3 DNA follows: TGCGCCAGCAGCCAAGCCCCCCGAGGAACAGATACGCAGTATTTT.

V usage is TRBV5-1 and J usage is TRBJ1-1, with TRBD1 matching 7 bases. This CDR3 is 16 amino acids long. Germline assignment: CDR1 SGHRS and CDR2 YFSETQ. Trimming cost V 0 bases and J 0 bases; bases outside gene matches: 5. CDR3 DNA sequence: TGCGCCAGCAGCTTGGCCGAGGGGGCGGTGAACACTGAAGCTTTCTTT. This sequence encodes CASSLAEGAVNTEAFF.

J is TRBJ2-5 and V is TRBV7-2; 9 bases line up with TRBD2. This CDR3 has 16 residues. Germline trimming cut 5 bases from V and 5 bases from J; bases unmatched to any gene: 12. Germline CDR1 is SGHTA and CDR2 is FQGNSA. The CDR3 region has the DNA TGTGCCAGCAGCCTGGGGGGTAGCGGGGGTTGGGAGACCCAGTACTTC. This encodes CASSLGGSGGWETQYF.

The DNA of the CDR3 is TGCGCCAGCAGCTTGGCGCCGGACAGGGGGAACACTGAAGCTTTCTTT. Translated: CASSLAPDRGNTEAFF. The J gene is TRBJ1-1, the V gene TRBV5-1, with 9 bases aligning to TRBD1. The CDR3 is made up of 16 amino acids. Germline-derived CDR1 and CDR2 are SGHRS and YFSETQ. Germline trimming cut 0 bases from V and 1 base from J; bases unmatched to any gene: 4.

The rearrangement uses TRBV10-1 and TRBJ1-6; D is unresolved. The CDR3 totals 17 residues. Germline CDR1 WNHNN, CDR2 SYGVQD (reference sequence). The V and J ends lost 2 bases and 6 bases respectively, with 17 bases between them. CDR3 bases: TGCGCCAGCAGTGAGGGCACTCCGGGAGGTCGTAATTCACCCCTCCACTTT. This translates into CASSEGTPGGRNSPLHF.

This clone was found a few times. The same CDR3 also results from other DNA sequences found in this sample. The genes are TRBV6-5 and TRBJ1-2; tentatively, D is TRBD1 (5 bases). The length of the CDR3 is 13 residues. Germline lookup yields CDR1 MNHEY and CDR2 SVGAGI. The V end lost 6 bases, the J end lost 0 bases, and 8 bases lay between the germline ends. The CDR3 region has the DNA TGTGCCAGCAGCCCGGGGGCTAACTATGGCTACACCTTC. It encodes CASSPGANYGYTF.

The chain links TRBV5-1 to TRBJ2-7; the match to TRBD2 covers 8 bases. The length of the CDR3 is 14 residues. Per germline, CDR1 SGHRS and CDR2 YFSETQ. Trimming cost V 4 bases and J 4 bases; bases outside gene matches: 7. CDR3 DNA sequence: TGCGCCAGCAGCAGCAGCGGGGGCGGGTACGAGCAGTACTTC. This codes for CASSSSGGGYEQYF.

In this sample, this clone turned up a few times. This rearrangement joins TRBV27 to TRBJ2-7, with D perhaps TRBD2 (6 bases). The CDR3 sequence is 15 residues long. The V and J ends lost 7 bases and 1 base respectively, with 17 bases between them. Germline loops: CDR1 MNHEY, CDR2 SMNVEV (reference sequence). CDR3 coding DNA: TGTGCCAGCAAATTGGTGGGGGGACGATCCTACGAGCAGTACTTC. Residues: CASKLVGGRSYEQYF.